This TCR beta chain comes out of a study of blood T cell repertoires in COVID-19. Study information: Acute and convalescent COVID-19 samples came from the United States, Italy and Spain. In each case, the material was cDNA or gDNA derived from T cells, B-cell-depleted T cells, or PBMCs.

Under the authors' procedure: Estimation of nucleated cell counts relied on the amplification of reference gene primers. Assay: immunoSEQ multiplex PCR; the TCRdb copy retains only in-frame clones and omits some. That table supplies the V and J calls and clone size; D and trimming were determined from the DNA. Here the sample spans approximately 150,000 clones, roughly 88% being singletons. The CDR3 totals 12 residues. The V gene lost 2 bases and the J gene lost 7 bases, with 9 bases spanning the gap. Germline V gene sequence: CDR1 SEHNR, CDR2 FQNEAQ (reference sequence). Specimen: peripheral blood. The chain joins TRBV7-9 to TRBJ2-7; D remains ambiguous. The source is a man between 65 and 85 years old with active COVID-19. CDR3 nucleotides: TGTGCCAGCAGCTTAATCTGGAGTGAGCAGTACTTC. Amino acids: CASSLIWSEQYF.